This T cell receptor beta chain was identified in a study of shared T cell receptors in the human thymus. Clones were sequenced by immunoSEQ multiplex PCR, and TCRdb holds only the in-frame ones, with some missing. The repertoire includes about 660,000 clones, roughly 88% of them detected once, and 0.0085% to 0.012% sits in the top ten. The CDR3 runs 12 residues. Trimming removed 5 bases from V and 6 bases from J, with 10 bases in between. Per germline, CDR1 SGHAT and CDR2 FQNNGV. These data are also associated with another study on human thymus T cells.

Sequences were obtained from thymocytes. The chain has TRBV11-2 and TRBJ2-5; TRBD1 is a possible D gene (5 bases). The sequence was obtained from a boy in the first two years of life with a congenital heart defect. CDR3 in DNA: TGTGCCAGCAGCCCCCAGGGAAAGACCCAGTACTTC. It translates to CASSPQGKTQYF.